Below, 5 T cell receptor beta chains from the same sample are listed, as sequenced in a study of T-cell reconstitution after alpha-beta-depleted transplantation in children. Unique molecular identifiers were incorporated during preparation of the TCRbeta library. TCRdb passed the PCR reads through MiXCR, listing each CDR3 protein once. The top ten clones hold about 28% of a sample with about 1,000,000 distinct CDR3 sequences, about 31% of them seen once. The sequences come from PBMCs, mostly from graft donor cells, collected 360 days after TCRalphabeta/CD19-depleted stem cell transplant. The receptors come from a boy under two years old who had a stem cell transplant for SCID, so the T cells may come from the graft donor.

This clonotype was counted between two and nine times. The rearrangement uses TRBV5-1 and TRBJ2-4; no clear D. Trimming removed 1 base at V and 0 bases at J, with 8 bases between. This CDR3 contains 15 residues. CDR1 SGHRS and CDR2 YFSETQ come from the germline V gene. The CDR3 here is CASSLSLIAKNIQYF. In DNA form, the CDR3 reads TGCGCCAGCAGCTTGTCCTTGATAGCCAAAAACATTCAGTACTTC.

This clonotype occurred a few times. The chain carries TRBV2 and TRBJ1-5; D call uncertain. CDR3 size: 13 residues. Germline values: CDR1 SNHLY, CDR2 FYNNEI. The V end was cut by 8 bases, the J end by 2 bases, with 10 bases between. The CDR3 DNA follows: TGTGCCAGCGCCGGAGGAGGCAATCAGCCCCAGCATTTT. Amino acid sequence: CASAGGGNQPQHF.

This rearrangement joins TRBV29-1 to TRBJ2-3; 11 positions match TRBD2. Germline values: CDR1 SQVTM, CDR2 ANQGSEA. V dropped 3 bases and J dropped 4; count of bases not matched to a gene: 9. This CDR3 spans 16 amino acids. CDR3 region: CSVETSGDPRPDTQYF. In DNA form, the CDR3 reads TGCAGCGTTGAGACTAGCGGGGACCCTAGGCCAGATACGCAGTATTTT.

This clonotype was recorded a few times. The rearrangement joins TRBV4-1 to TRBJ2-1, with 9 nucleotides matching TRBD2. Germline V gene lookup returns CDR1 MGHRA and CDR2 YSYEKL. The V gene end was trimmed by 0 bases and the J gene end by 3 bases; junction bases not matched to a gene: 9. The CDR3 contains 18 residues. The CDR3 region has the DNA TGCGCCAGCAGCCAAGATCGGGGCGGGGGGGACATCTACAATGAGCAGTTCTTC. This encodes CASSQDRGGGDIYNEQFF.

This clonotype was counted only a few times. This chain connects TRBV28 to TRBJ1-4; D is ambiguous. This CDR3 spans 16 amino acids. V was shortened by 2 bases and J by 1 base, with 11 bases between the two germline ends. In germline, CDR1 is MDHEN, CDR2 SYDVKM. Here the CDR3 reads CASSLDSVGTNEKLFF. The CDR3 DNA follows: TGTGCCAGCAGTTTAGACTCAGTAGGAACTAATGAAAAACTGTTTTTT.